This T cell receptor beta chain was profiled in a study of PD-1 blockade in classical Hodgkin lymphoma. Overall study findings and caveats: No one has yet defined what causes the repertoire differences, which may be disease activity or prior therapy.

The method was immunoSEQ multiplex PCR; TCRdb's version includes in-frame clones alone and lacks a portion of them. The sample consists of tens of thousands of clones, 94% of them appearing once. Germline trimming cut 3 bases from V and 6 bases from J; bases unmatched to any gene: 4. From germline, CDR1 is SQVTM and CDR2 ANQGSEA. This CDR3 contains 12 residues. Time point: newly diagnosed, previously untreated cHL patient sample. Of note for this clone: Its antigen is undetermined.

The sequence was collected from a human donor with classical Hodgkin lymphoma. Input material: peripheral blood mononuclear cells (PBMCs). V usage is TRBV29-1 and J usage is TRBJ1-2; 7 bases match TRBD1. The CDR3 DNA reads TGCAGCGTTGATGAGGGGGCGGATGGCTACACCTTC. It codes for CSVDEGADGYTF. Based on the CDR3 plus reference TRBV29-1 and TRBJ1-2, the full variable domain is SAVISQKPSRDICQRGTSLTIQCQVDSQVTMMFWYRQQPGQSLTLIATANQGSEATYESGFVIDKFPISRPNLTFSTLTVSNMSPEDSSIYLCSVDEGADGYTFGSGTRLTVV.